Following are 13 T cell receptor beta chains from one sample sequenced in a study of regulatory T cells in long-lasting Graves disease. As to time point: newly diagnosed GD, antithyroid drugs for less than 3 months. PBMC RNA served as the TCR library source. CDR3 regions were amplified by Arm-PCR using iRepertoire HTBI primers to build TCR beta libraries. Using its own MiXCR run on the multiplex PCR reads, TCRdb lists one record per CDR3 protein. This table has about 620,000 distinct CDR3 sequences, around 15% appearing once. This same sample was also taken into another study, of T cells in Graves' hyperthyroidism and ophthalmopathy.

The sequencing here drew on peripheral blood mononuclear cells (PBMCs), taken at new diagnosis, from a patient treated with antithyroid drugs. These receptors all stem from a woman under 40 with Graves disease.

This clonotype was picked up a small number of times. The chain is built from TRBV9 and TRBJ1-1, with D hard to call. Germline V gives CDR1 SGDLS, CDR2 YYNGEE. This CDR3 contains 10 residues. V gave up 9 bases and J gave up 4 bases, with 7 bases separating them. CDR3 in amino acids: CATGVTEAFF. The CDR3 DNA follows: TGTGCCACCGGGGTCACTGAAGCTTTCTTT.

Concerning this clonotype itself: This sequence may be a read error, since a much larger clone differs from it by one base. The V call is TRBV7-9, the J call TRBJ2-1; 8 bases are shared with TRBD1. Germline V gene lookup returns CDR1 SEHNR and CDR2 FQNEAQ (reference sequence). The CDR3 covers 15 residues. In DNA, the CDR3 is TGTGCCAGCAGCTTAAGGACAGGGCCCTACGATGAGCAGTTCTTC. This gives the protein CASSLRTGPYDEQFF.

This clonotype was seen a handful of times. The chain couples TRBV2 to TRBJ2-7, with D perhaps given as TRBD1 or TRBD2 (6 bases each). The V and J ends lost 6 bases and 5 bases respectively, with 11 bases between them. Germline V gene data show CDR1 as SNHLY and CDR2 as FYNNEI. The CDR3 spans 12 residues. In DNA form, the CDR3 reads TGTGCCAGCAGCCTGGGGGGCCACGAGCAGTACTTC. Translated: CASSLGGHEQYF.

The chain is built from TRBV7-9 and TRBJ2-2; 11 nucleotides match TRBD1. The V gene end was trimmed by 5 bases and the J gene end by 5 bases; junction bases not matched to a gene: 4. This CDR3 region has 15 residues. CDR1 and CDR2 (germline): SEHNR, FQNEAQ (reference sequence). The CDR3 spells CASSRGTGGTGELFF. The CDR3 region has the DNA TGTGCCAGCAGCCGGGGGACAGGGGGAACCGGGGAGCTGTTTTTT.

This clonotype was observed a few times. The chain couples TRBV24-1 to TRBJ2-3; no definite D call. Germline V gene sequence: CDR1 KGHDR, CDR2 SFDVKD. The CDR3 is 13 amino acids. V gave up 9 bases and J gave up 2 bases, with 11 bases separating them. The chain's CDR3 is CATLDGFTDTQYF. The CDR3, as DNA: TGTGCCACCTTGGACGGATTCACAGATACGCAGTATTTT.

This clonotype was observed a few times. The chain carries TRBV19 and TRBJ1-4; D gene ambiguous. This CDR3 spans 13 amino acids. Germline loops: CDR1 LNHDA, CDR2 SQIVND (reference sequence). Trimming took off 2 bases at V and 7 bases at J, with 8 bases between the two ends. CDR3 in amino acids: CASSILRSEKLFF. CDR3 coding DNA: TGTGCCAGTAGTATACTGCGGAGTGAAAAACTGTTTTTT.

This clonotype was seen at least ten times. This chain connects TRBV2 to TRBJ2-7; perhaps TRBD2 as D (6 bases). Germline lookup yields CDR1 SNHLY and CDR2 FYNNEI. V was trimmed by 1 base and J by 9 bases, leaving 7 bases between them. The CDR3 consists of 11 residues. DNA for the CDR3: TGTGCCAGCAGTGAAGTAGCGGTGCAGTACTTC. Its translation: CASSEVAVQYF.

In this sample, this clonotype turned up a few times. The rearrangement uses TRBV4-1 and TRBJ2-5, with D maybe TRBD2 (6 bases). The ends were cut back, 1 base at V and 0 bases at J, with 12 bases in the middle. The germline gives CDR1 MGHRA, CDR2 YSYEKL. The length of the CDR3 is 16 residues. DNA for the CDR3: TGCGCCAGCAGCCAAGGGGAGGACCTGTACCAAGAGACCCAGTACTTC. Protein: CASSQGEDLYQETQYF.

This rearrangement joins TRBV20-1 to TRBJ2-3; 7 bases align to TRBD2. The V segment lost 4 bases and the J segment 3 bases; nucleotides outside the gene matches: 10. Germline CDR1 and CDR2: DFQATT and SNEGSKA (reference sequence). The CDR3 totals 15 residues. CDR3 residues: CSATKSGALTDTQYF. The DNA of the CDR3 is TGCAGTGCTACCAAAAGCGGGGCGCTTACAGATACGCAGTATTTT.

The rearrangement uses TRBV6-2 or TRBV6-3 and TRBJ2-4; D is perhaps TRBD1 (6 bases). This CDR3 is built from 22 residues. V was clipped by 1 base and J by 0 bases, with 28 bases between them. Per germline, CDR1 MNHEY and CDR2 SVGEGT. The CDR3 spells CASSYFAKGLGGGILAKNIQYF. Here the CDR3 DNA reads TGTGCCAGCAGTTACTTCGCGAAAGGCCTTGGTGGGGGCATTTTAGCCAAAAACATTCAGTACTTC.

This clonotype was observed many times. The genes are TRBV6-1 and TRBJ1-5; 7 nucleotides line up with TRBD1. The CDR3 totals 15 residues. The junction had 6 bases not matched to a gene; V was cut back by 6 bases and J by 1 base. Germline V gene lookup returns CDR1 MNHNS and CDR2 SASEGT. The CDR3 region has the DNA TGTGCCAGCAGATCGGGACAGTTGAGCAATCAGCCCCAGCATTTT. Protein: CASRSGQLSNQPQHF.

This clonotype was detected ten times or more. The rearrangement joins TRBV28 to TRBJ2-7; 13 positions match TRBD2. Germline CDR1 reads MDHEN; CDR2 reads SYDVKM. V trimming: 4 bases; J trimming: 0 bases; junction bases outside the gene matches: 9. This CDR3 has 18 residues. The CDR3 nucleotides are TGTGCCAGCAGTTCGCAACTAGCGGGAGGGCCCAGCTCCTACGAGCAGTACTTC. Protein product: CASSSQLAGGPSSYEQYF. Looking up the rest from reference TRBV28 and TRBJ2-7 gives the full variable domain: DVKVTQSSRYLVKRTGEKVFLECVQDMDHENMFWYRQDPGLGLRLIYFSYDVKMKEKGDIPEGYSVSREKKERFSLILESASTNQTSMYLCASSSQLAGGPSSYEQYFGPGTRLTVT.

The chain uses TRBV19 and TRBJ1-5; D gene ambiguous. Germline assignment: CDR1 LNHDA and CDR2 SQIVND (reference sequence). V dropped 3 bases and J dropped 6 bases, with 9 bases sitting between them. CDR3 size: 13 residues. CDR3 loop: CASSIKARQPQHF. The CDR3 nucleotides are TGTGCCAGTAGTATTAAGGCTCGTCAGCCCCAGCATTTT.